This T cell receptor beta chain was recovered during a study of T cell changes during pregnancy in multiple sclerosis. V was clipped by 3 bases and J by 1 base; unmatched bases: 3. The germline CDR1 and CDR2 sequences are SGHVS and FNYEAQ. There are 15 residues in the CDR3. This table comes from immunoSEQ multiplex PCR, and its TCRdb copy is limited to in-frame clones, with some not included. The top ten clones hold 6.1% of a sample with roughly 36,000 clones, roughly 91% of them seen once. This clone was recorded once. The sequencing used CD8+ T cells from peripheral blood mononuclear cells, collected in the second trimester of pregnancy. The chain links TRBV7-6 to TRBJ2-7, with 10 bases aligning to TRBD2. The sequence was obtained from a female donor with multiple sclerosis, enrolled in a pregnancy study. CDR3 residues: CASSFSAGGSYEQYF. CDR3 coding DNA: TGTGCCAGCAGCTTCTCAGCGGGAGGGTCCTACGAGCAGTACTTC.